Below, one T cell receptor (beta chain) is given with its context. Its antigen is still unknown. The sample is drawn from a study of cytomegalovirus exposure and HLA in healthy donors. Study details: Roughly 180 million T cells yielded 100 million or so unique TCR beta sequences in earlier analysis. Whole-study findings and limits: For TCR beta chains, V- and J-gene trimming was later linked to a missense DCLRE1C variant. For most subjects, TCR beta sequences were reported to predict HLA-A and HLA-B alleles with accuracy. CMV serostatus was the sole immune exposure information available.

The PCR had 60 Vbeta and 13 Jbeta primers. Assay used: immunoSEQ multiplex PCR; TCRdb lists only in-frame clones, some missing. Counted here are around 150,000 clones, roughly 70% occurring once; the ten biggest clones make up under 3.5%. Trimming pared 5 bases from V and 0 bases from J, leaving 17 bases between. CDR1 is SGHAT and CDR2 is FQNNGV in the germline V gene. The length of the CDR3 is 16 residues. The sample was PBMCs. The chain combines TRBV11-2 with TRBJ2-7; a weak D match, TRBD2 (6 bases). The clonotype comes from a woman aged 25 to 39 in good health and CMV-seronegative. The CDR3 DNA reads as TGTGCCAGCAGCGCCAACCTAGCGTTAAGCTCCTACGAGCAGTACTTC. Translated, it gives CASSANLALSSYEQYF.